These T cell receptor beta chains were read from a single sample in a study of blood T cell repertoires in COVID-19. Clones were read by immunoSEQ multiplex PCR, and TCRdb kept only the in-frame ones, dropping some. This sample has roughly 70,000 clones, with 80% to 90% found just once. The sequenced material came from peripheral blood. The origin of the receptors is a woman older than 75 with active COVID-19. Each CDR3 is given with its conserved first and last residue. The order of the fields is D gene, V gene, clone size, J gene, CDR3 DNA, CDR3 protein. The D gene is left open where the match is weak. Where a row states a size, it is once, few, many or the class of an expanded clone; other rows omit it.

d_call: NA
v_call: TRBV2
clone_size: NA
j_call: TRBJ1-3
cdr3_nt: TGTGCCAGCAGGCCCACGGGGGGAGGAAACACCATATATTTT
cdr3_aa: CASRPTGGGNTIYF

d_call: TRBD1
v_call: TRBV6-2/TRBV6-3
clone_size: NA
j_call: TRBJ1-2
cdr3_nt: TGTGCCAGCAGTTCGGAGGGACAGGGGGCGCCCGGCTACACCTTC
cdr3_aa: CASSSEGQGAPGYTF

d_call: NA
v_call: TRBV27
clone_size: NA
j_call: TRBJ2-7
cdr3_nt: TGTGCCAGCAGTTTGGGGGCTGGGGGTGAGCAGTACTTC
cdr3_aa: CASSLGAGGEQYF

d_call: TRBD1
v_call: TRBV6-2/TRBV6-3
clone_size: NA
j_call: TRBJ1-2
cdr3_nt: TGTGCCAGCAGCACGACAGGGAGGTATGGCTACACCTTC
cdr3_aa: CASSTTGRYGYTF

d_call: TRBD2
v_call: TRBV5-4
clone_size: NA
j_call: TRBJ2-2
cdr3_nt: TGTGCCAGCAGCTTAGCGGGCGGGAGGGGTAACACCGGGGAGCTGTTTTTT
cdr3_aa: CASSLAGGRGNTGELFF

d_call: NA
v_call: TRBV2
clone_size: NA
j_call: TRBJ2-7
cdr3_nt: TGTGCCAGCATCCAGGGCCAGGTTCCCTACGAGCAGTACTTC
cdr3_aa: CASIQGQVPYEQYF

d_call: TRBD1
v_call: TRBV25-1
clone_size: NA
j_call: TRBJ2-1
cdr3_nt: TGTGCCAGCAGGAGCCTGACAGGGGGTGGGAATGAGCAGTTCTTC
cdr3_aa: CASRSLTGGGNEQFF

d_call: TRBD2
v_call: TRBV6-5
clone_size: NA
j_call: TRBJ2-5
cdr3_nt: TGTGCCAGCGCCCGGGGGGGAGAGACCCAGTACTTC
cdr3_aa: CASARGGETQYF

d_call: NA
v_call: TRBV28
clone_size: NA
j_call: TRBJ1-3
cdr3_nt: TGTGCCAGCAGCGAGGACAGTAACTCTGGAAACACCATATATTTT
cdr3_aa: CASSEDSNSGNTIYF

d_call: NA
v_call: TRBV7-2
clone_size: NA
j_call: TRBJ1-1
cdr3_nt: TGTGCCAGCAGCCGAGATATGAACACTGAAGCTTTCTTT
cdr3_aa: CASSRDMNTEAFF

d_call: TRBD1
v_call: TRBV30
clone_size: once
j_call: TRBJ2-1
cdr3_nt: TGTGCCTGGAGTCCCGGGACAGTCTACAATGAGCAGTTCTTC
cdr3_aa: CAWSPGTVYNEQFF

d_call: TRBD2
v_call: TRBV13
clone_size: NA
j_call: TRBJ2-3
cdr3_nt: TGTGCCAGCAGCGGCAGACTAGCGGGAGGCCCCCTTAGCACAGATACGCAGTATTTT
cdr3_aa: CASSGRLAGGPLSTDTQYF

d_call: TRBD1
v_call: TRBV6-5
clone_size: once
j_call: TRBJ1-5
cdr3_nt: TGTGCCAGCCGACAGGGTTCACTAAATCAGCCCCAGCATTTT
cdr3_aa: CASRQGSLNQPQHF

d_call: NA
v_call: TRBV7-9
clone_size: NA
j_call: TRBJ1-1
cdr3_nt: TGTGCCAGCAGCTCAGGGCTCACGGTTGGGGCTTTCTTT
cdr3_aa: CASSSGLTVGAFF

d_call: NA
v_call: TRBV9
clone_size: NA
j_call: TRBJ1-5
cdr3_nt: TGTGCCAGCAGCGTAGCAGGTAGCAATCAGCCCCAGCATTTT
cdr3_aa: CASSVAGSNQPQHF

d_call: NA
v_call: TRBV7-6
clone_size: NA
j_call: TRBJ2-3
cdr3_nt: TGTGCCAGCAGCCCCCGACAGCTTACAGATACGCAGTATTTT
cdr3_aa: CASSPRQLTDTQYF

d_call: NA
v_call: TRBV19
clone_size: NA
j_call: TRBJ2-5
cdr3_nt: TGTGCCAGTAGTATGACCTCCTTCAGGGGCGGGGAGACCCAGTACTTC
cdr3_aa: CASSMTSFRGGETQYF

d_call: TRBD2
v_call: TRBV7-8
clone_size: few
j_call: TRBJ2-3
cdr3_nt: TGTGCCAGCAGCTTTAGCGGGAGTCGTGAAGATACGCAGTATTTT
cdr3_aa: CASSFSGSREDTQYF

d_call: TRBD1
v_call: TRBV5-5
clone_size: NA
j_call: TRBJ1-2
cdr3_nt: TGTGCCAGCAGTCGCGGGGACAGGGGTAGCTATGGCTACACCTTC
cdr3_aa: CASSRGDRGSYGYTF

d_call: NA
v_call: TRBV9
clone_size: few
j_call: TRBJ2-3
cdr3_nt: TGTGCCAGCAGCGTAGTATCGGATACGCAGTATTTT
cdr3_aa: CASSVVSDTQYF

d_call: TRBD2
v_call: TRBV6-1
clone_size: NA
j_call: TRBJ2-2
cdr3_nt: TGTGCCAGCAGTGAACTAGCGGGAAACACCGGGGAGCTGTTTTTT
cdr3_aa: CASSELAGNTGELFF

d_call: TRBD1
v_call: TRBV19
clone_size: NA
j_call: TRBJ2-7
cdr3_nt: TGTGCCAGTAGTCCTCGGGGACAGGCGCGTTGGGGAGAGCAGTACTTC
cdr3_aa: CASSPRGQARWGEQYF

d_call: TRBD2
v_call: TRBV7-2
clone_size: NA
j_call: TRBJ2-2
cdr3_nt: TGTGCCAGCAGCTTTCGCCTAGCGGGAGGTCGGACCGGGGAGCTGTTTTTT
cdr3_aa: CASSFRLAGGRTGELFF

d_call: NA
v_call: TRBV7-3
clone_size: NA
j_call: TRBJ1-1
cdr3_nt: TGTGCCAGCAGCTCACAGGGGAACACTGAAGCTTTCTTT
cdr3_aa: CASSSQGNTEAFF

d_call: NA
v_call: TRBV12-3/TRBV12-4
clone_size: once
j_call: TRBJ1-4
cdr3_nt: TGTGCCAGCAGAAGTGGCGGTGAAAAACTGTTTTTT
cdr3_aa: CASRSGGEKLFF

d_call: NA
v_call: TRBV28
clone_size: NA
j_call: TRBJ2-1
cdr3_nt: TGTGCCAGCAGTTTTATCAATGAGCAGTTCTTC
cdr3_aa: CASSFINEQFF

d_call: NA
v_call: TRBV18
clone_size: few
j_call: TRBJ2-1
cdr3_nt: TGTGCCAGCTCACCAAACGGGGCGGGAACCACCAATGAGCAGTTCTTC
cdr3_aa: CASSPNGAGTTNEQFF

d_call: NA
v_call: TRBV4-1
clone_size: NA
j_call: TRBJ2-1
cdr3_nt: TGCGCCAGCAGCCCCAGATGGGGCGGGGCAGGCTACAATGAGCAGTTCTTC
cdr3_aa: CASSPRWGGAGYNEQFF

d_call: TRBD2
v_call: TRBV6-2/TRBV6-3
clone_size: NA
j_call: TRBJ2-5
cdr3_nt: TGTGCCAGCAGTTCTGAGCTAGCGGGAGCCCCGTACCAAGAGACCCAGTACTTC
cdr3_aa: CASSSELAGAPYQETQYF

d_call: NA
v_call: TRBV6-5
clone_size: NA
j_call: TRBJ1-2
cdr3_nt: TGTGCCAGCAGCCAGGGGCACCGCTACACCTTC
cdr3_aa: CASSQGHRYTF

d_call: NA
v_call: TRBV4-1
clone_size: NA
j_call: TRBJ1-2
cdr3_nt: TGCGCCAGCAGCCCCTCGGACGCCGGGGTTTATGGCTACACCTTC
cdr3_aa: CASSPSDAGVYGYTF

d_call: TRBD2
v_call: TRBV5-1
clone_size: NA
j_call: TRBJ2-3
cdr3_nt: TGCGCCAGCAGCTCCGAACTAGCGGGAGGCCCTGGTACGCAGTATTTT
cdr3_aa: CASSSELAGGPGTQYF

d_call: TRBD1
v_call: TRBV5-1
clone_size: NA
j_call: TRBJ2-7
cdr3_nt: TGCGCCAGCAGCGTTGGCCTAGGCAGGGGGTCCCGGGGCTCCTACGAGCAGTACTTC
cdr3_aa: CASSVGLGRGSRGSYEQYF

d_call: NA
v_call: TRBV30
clone_size: NA
j_call: TRBJ2-2
cdr3_nt: TGTGCCTGGACCGTAACGAGGGCCGGGGAGCTGTTTTTT
cdr3_aa: CAWTVTRAGELFF

d_call: TRBD1
v_call: TRBV3-1/TRBV3-2
clone_size: NA
j_call: TRBJ1-1
cdr3_nt: TGTGCCAGCAGCCAGGGGGGGACAGGGGTCACTGAAGCTTTCTTT
cdr3_aa: CASSQGGTGVTEAFF

d_call: TRBD2
v_call: TRBV6-5
clone_size: once
j_call: TRBJ2-7
cdr3_nt: TGTGCCAGCCGCCGCGGGGCTAGCGGGAGTTACGAGCAGTACTTC
cdr3_aa: CASRRGASGSYEQYF

d_call: NA
v_call: TRBV20-1
clone_size: once
j_call: TRBJ2-3
cdr3_nt: TGCAGTGCTTATCGGACAGATACGCAGTATTTT
cdr3_aa: CSAYRTDTQYF

d_call: NA
v_call: TRBV24-1
clone_size: NA
j_call: TRBJ2-7
cdr3_nt: TGTGCCACCAGTGACGCCCGGGCAGCGGACTACGAGCAGTACTTC
cdr3_aa: CATSDARAADYEQYF

d_call: NA
v_call: TRBV5-4
clone_size: NA
j_call: TRBJ1-1
cdr3_nt: TGTGCCAGCAGCTTGGCCGGGACACCCTCGGCCGAAGCTTTCTTT
cdr3_aa: CASSLAGTPSAEAFF

d_call: NA
v_call: TRBV6-5
clone_size: NA
j_call: TRBJ2-2
cdr3_nt: TGTGCCAGCAGCAGGACACTGAACACCGGGGAGCTGTTTTTT
cdr3_aa: CASSRTLNTGELFF

d_call: NA
v_call: TRBV6-1
clone_size: NA
j_call: TRBJ1-1
cdr3_nt: TGTGCCAGCAGTGACCTACCGACAGTGGTAGAAGCTTTCTTT
cdr3_aa: CASSDLPTVVEAFF

d_call: NA
v_call: TRBV3-1/TRBV3-2
clone_size: few
j_call: TRBJ2-7
cdr3_nt: TGTGCCAGCAGCCAATTCTTGGGCAGTACCTACGAGCAGTACTTC
cdr3_aa: CASSQFLGSTYEQYF

d_call: NA
v_call: TRBV2
clone_size: once
j_call: TRBJ2-5
cdr3_nt: TGTGCCAGCAGTGACAAGCGGTCGTACCAAGAGACCCAGTACTTC
cdr3_aa: CASSDKRSYQETQYF

d_call: NA
v_call: TRBV4-3
clone_size: NA
j_call: TRBJ1-4
cdr3_nt: TGCGCCAGCAGTCCTCTCGCCGGACACTTTAATGAAAAACTGTTTTTT
cdr3_aa: CASSPLAGHFNEKLFF

d_call: TRBD1
v_call: TRBV30
clone_size: NA
j_call: TRBJ1-1
cdr3_nt: TGTGCCTCCCTAAGGGGGCGCACTGAAGCTTTCTTT
cdr3_aa: CASLRGRTEAFF

d_call: TRBD1
v_call: TRBV7-2
clone_size: NA
j_call: TRBJ1-1
cdr3_nt: TGTGCCAGCAGCTTAGAAGGGGCACACAGGGGCACTGAAGCTTTCTTT
cdr3_aa: CASSLEGAHRGTEAFF

d_call: TRBD1
v_call: TRBV28
clone_size: NA
j_call: TRBJ1-2
cdr3_nt: TGTGCCAGCCTTTTTGACAGGGGGAAGAATGGCTACACCTTC
cdr3_aa: CASLFDRGKNGYTF

d_call: NA
v_call: TRBV24-1
clone_size: NA
j_call: TRBJ2-5
cdr3_nt: TGTGCCACCAGTGATCCGCGACCGGGGCAAGAGACCCAGTACTTC
cdr3_aa: CATSDPRPGQETQYF

d_call: NA
v_call: TRBV7-6
clone_size: NA
j_call: TRBJ2-1
cdr3_nt: TGTGCCAGCACCCTGGACAGTGGTGACAATGAGCAGTTCTTC
cdr3_aa: CASTLDSGDNEQFF

d_call: TRBD2
v_call: TRBV5-1
clone_size: once
j_call: TRBJ2-2
cdr3_nt: TGCGCCAGCAGCGACGGGACTAGCGGGAACACCGGGGAGCTGTTTTTT
cdr3_aa: CASSDGTSGNTGELFF

d_call: TRBD1
v_call: TRBV3-1/TRBV3-2
clone_size: NA
j_call: TRBJ1-2
cdr3_nt: TGTGCCAGCAGACGACAGGGCCCCTATGGCTACACCTTC
cdr3_aa: CASRRQGPYGYTF

d_call: TRBD2
v_call: TRBV28
clone_size: NA
j_call: TRBJ2-7
cdr3_nt: TGTGCCAGCATGTTCGCTAGCGGCGCCTACGAGCAGTACTTC
cdr3_aa: CASMFASGAYEQYF

d_call: NA
v_call: TRBV6-2/TRBV6-3
clone_size: NA
j_call: TRBJ1-1
cdr3_nt: TGTGCCAGCAGTTACTCCGAGAGAATGGCTTTCTTT
cdr3_aa: CASSYSERMAFF